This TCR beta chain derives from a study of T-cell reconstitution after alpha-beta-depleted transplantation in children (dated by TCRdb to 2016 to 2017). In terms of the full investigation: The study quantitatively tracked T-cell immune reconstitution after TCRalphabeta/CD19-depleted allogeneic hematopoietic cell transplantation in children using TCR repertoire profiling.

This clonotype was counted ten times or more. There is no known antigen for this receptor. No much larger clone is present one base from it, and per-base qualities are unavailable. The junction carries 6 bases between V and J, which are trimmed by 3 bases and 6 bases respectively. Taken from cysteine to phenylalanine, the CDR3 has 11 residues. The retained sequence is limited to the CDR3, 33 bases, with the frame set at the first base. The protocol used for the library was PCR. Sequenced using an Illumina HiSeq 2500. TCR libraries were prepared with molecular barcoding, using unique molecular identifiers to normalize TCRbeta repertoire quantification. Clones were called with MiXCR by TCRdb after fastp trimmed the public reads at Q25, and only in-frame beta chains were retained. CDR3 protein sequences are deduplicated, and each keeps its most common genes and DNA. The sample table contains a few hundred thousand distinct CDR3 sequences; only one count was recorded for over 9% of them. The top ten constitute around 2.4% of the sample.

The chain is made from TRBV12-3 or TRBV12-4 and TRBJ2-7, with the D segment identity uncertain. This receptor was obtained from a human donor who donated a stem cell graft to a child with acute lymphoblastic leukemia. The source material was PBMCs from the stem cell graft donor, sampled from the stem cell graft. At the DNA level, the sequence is TGTGCCAGCAGTTTTGGGCTCGAGCAGTACTTC. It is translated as CASSFGLEQYF.